This passage covers 12 T cell receptor beta chains from one sample sequenced in a study of T cell responses to AZD1222 COVID-19 vaccine. Only in-frame clones appear in the TCRdb table, and some are missing; sequencing was by immunoSEQ multiplex PCR. The profile covers approximately 190,000 clones, with around 93% appearing a single time and roughly a tenth taken by the ten largest. The sample was peripheral blood, taken on day 0 of AZD1222 vaccination. These TCRs come from an adult in good health.

V and J are TRBV4-3 and TRBJ2-3, with TRBD2 matching over 8 bases. Germline V lookup: CDR1 LGHNA, CDR2 YSLEER. The CDR3 covers 15 residues. V shed 3 bases, J shed 5 bases, and the junction held 7 bases outside the gene matches. The CDR3 region is CASSQIAGLVDTQYF. CDR3 nucleotide sequence: TGCGCCAGCAGCCAGATAGCGGGACTTGTAGATACGCAGTATTTT.

This chain's CDR3 is CASSQASGRGGTDTQYF. CDR3 in DNA: TGTGCCAGCAGCCAAGCCAGCGGGAGGGGTGGGACAGATACGCAGTATTTT. The J gene is TRBJ2-3, the V gene TRBV4-2; 10 bases align to TRBD2. CDR1 LGHNA and CDR2 YNFKEQ come from the germline V gene. J lost 3 bases, V lost 1 base, and 7 bases had no gene match. This CDR3 has 17 residues.

The V gene is TRBV27, the J gene TRBJ2-3; D possibly corresponds to TRBD1 (7 bases). CDR1 is MNHEY, CDR2 SMNVEV, per germline (reference sequence). Between the trimmed V and J ends, which lost 5 bases and 4 bases, there was a span of 16 bases. The CDR3 has 15 amino acids. The CDR3 DNA is TGTGCCAGCAGTCTTAGGGCCAGGGGGGCAGATACGCAGTATTTT. Translated, it gives CASSLRARGADTQYF.

This sequence joins TRBV30 and TRBJ1-5, with 7 positions matching TRBD1. The CDR3 contains 14 residues. V lost 1 base and J lost 6; bases outside the gene matches: 6. Germline V gives CDR1 GTSNPN, CDR2 SVGIG (reference sequence). CDR3 in amino acids: CAWSANRGSQPQHF. The DNA for the CDR3 is TGTGCCTGGAGTGCGAACAGGGGCTCTCAGCCCCAGCATTTT.

This chain links TRBV20-1 with TRBJ1-5; D not resolved. This CDR3 has 11 amino acids. The V gene lost 5 bases and the J gene lost 4 bases, with 6 bases spanning the gap. The germline gives CDR1 DFQATT, CDR2 SNEGSKA (reference sequence). CDR3 region: CSASTNQPQHF. Written as DNA, the CDR3 is TGCAGTGCTTCTACAAATCAGCCCCAGCATTTT.

The rearrangement uses TRBV29-1 and TRBJ1-4; tentatively, D is TRBD1 (6 bases). This CDR3 spans 12 amino acids. V lost 7 bases, J lost 8 bases, and 14 bases lay in between. Germline CDR1 SQVTM, CDR2 ANQGSEA. CDR3 amino acids: CSATGTGEKLFF. CDR3 bases: TGCAGCGCTACGGGAACAGGGGAAAAACTGTTTTTT.

This chain links TRBV28 with TRBJ2-5; no reliable D call. The germline V gene encodes CDR1 MDHEN and CDR2 SYDVKM. V lost 8 bases and J 4 bases, leaving 8 bases between the germline ends. The CDR3 spans 11 residues. CDR3 sequence: CASFWRETQYF. The CDR3 nucleotides read TGTGCCAGCTTCTGGCGAGAGACCCAGTACTTC.

The chain carries TRBV7-8 and TRBJ1-2; the D gene is possibly TRBD1 (5 bases). The V end lost 3 bases, the J end lost 6 bases, and 8 bases lay between the germline ends. Germline CDR1 reads SGHVS; CDR2 reads FQNEAQ. This CDR3 is 12 amino acids long. Here the CDR3 DNA reads TGTGCCAGCAGCTTGGTAGGGGATGGCTACACCTTC. It specifies CASSLVGDGYTF.

Worth noting for this clone: Distinct nucleotide sequences in the sample also encode this CDR3. The chain is built from TRBV5-6 and TRBJ2-7; 9 bases fit TRBD1. The CDR3 totals 14 residues. Germline CDR1 and CDR2: SGHDT and YYEEEE. V gave up 3 bases and J gave up 3 bases; unmatched junction bases: 4. DNA of the CDR3: TGTGCCAGCAGCTCGGGGACAGGGAACTACGAGCAGTACTTC. This translates into CASSSGTGNYEQYF.

The chain is built from TRBV7-2 and TRBJ1-5; D remains ambiguous. V lost 6 bases and J lost 0, with 9 bases in between. Germline V gene data show CDR1 as SGHTA and CDR2 as FQGNSA. The CDR3 is 14 amino acids. The CDR3 sequence: CASSQFYSNQPQHF. DNA for the CDR3: TGTGCCAGCAGTCAATTCTATAGCAATCAGCCCCAGCATTTT.

The table lists this clone with a count of one. The junction shows a germline mismatch at one end, possibly a read error. This CDR3 reads CASSYSPQSSAHVLTF. The CDR3 nucleotides read TGTGCCAGCAGTTACTCCCCTCAGTCATCGGCCCACGTCCTGACTTTC. The gene calls are TRBV6-2 or TRBV6-3 and TRBJ2-6; no clear D. The CDR3 contains 16 residues. CDR1 MNHEY and CDR2 SVGEGT come from the germline V gene.

The V gene is TRBV28, the J gene TRBJ1-1; a weak D match, TRBD1 (5 bases). The CDR3 is 15 amino acids. Per the germline V gene, CDR1 is MDHEN and CDR2 is SYDVKM. V lost 3 bases and J lost 3, with 14 bases in between. The CDR3 sequence is CASSFGRGGYTEAFF. Here the CDR3 DNA reads TGTGCCAGCAGTTTCGGGCGGGGGGGATACACTGAAGCTTTCTTT. Full variable domain (rest looked up from reference TRBV28 and TRBJ1-1): DVKVTQSSRYLVKRTGEKVFLECVQDMDHENMFWYRQDPGLGLRLIYFSYDVKMKEKGDIPEGYSVSREKKERFSLILESASTNQTSMYLCASSFGRGGYTEAFFGQGTRLTVV.